Listed below are T cell receptor beta chains from one sample, sequenced in a study of blood T cell repertoires in COVID-19. Sequenced by immunoSEQ multiplex PCR; TCRdb stores in-frame clones only, minus some. The sample has under 20,000 clones, 77% seen once. Sequenced: peripheral blood. Receptors originate from a man between 65 and 85 years old with COVID-19, enrolled during active disease. CDR3s include the opening cysteine and the closing phenylalanine or tryptophan. Each record gives: CDR3 protein, CDR3 DNA, D gene, clone size, V gene, J gene. The D gene is left open where the match is weak. Size is stated for part of the rows, as once, few or many counts, or as a class when the clone is expanded.

cdr3_aa: CAGLRGTDTQYF; cdr3_nt: TGTGCCGGCTTGAGGGGCACAGATACGCAGTATTTT; d_call: .; clone_size: .; v_call: TRBV2; j_call: TRBJ2-3
cdr3_aa: CSAYTSGTGELFF; cdr3_nt: TGCAGCGCCTACACGTCAGGGACCGGGGAGCTGTTTTTT; d_call: .; clone_size: .; v_call: TRBV29-1; j_call: TRBJ2-2
cdr3_aa: CASTSHGGANTEAFF; cdr3_nt: TGTGCCAGTACCTCTCACGGGGGGGCAAACACTGAAGCTTTCTTT; d_call: .; clone_size: .; v_call: TRBV19; j_call: TRBJ1-1
cdr3_aa: CASSLGRITYEQYF; cdr3_nt: TGTGCCAGCAGTTTAGGGAGAATAACCTACGAGCAGTACTTC; d_call: .; clone_size: .; v_call: TRBV27; j_call: TRBJ2-7
cdr3_aa: CATSRDRTGELFF; cdr3_nt: TGTGCCACCAGCAGGGACAGAACCGGGGAGCTGTTTTTT; d_call: .; clone_size: .; v_call: TRBV15; j_call: TRBJ2-2
cdr3_aa: CATRQGAAGNTIYF; cdr3_nt: TGTGCCACCCGCCAGGGGGCTGCTGGAAACACCATATATTTT; d_call: TRBD1; clone_size: few; v_call: TRBV27; j_call: TRBJ1-3
cdr3_aa: CASSYSKGAYNSPLHF; cdr3_nt: TGTGCCAGCAGTTACTCGAAAGGGGCGTATAATTCACCCCTCCACTTT; d_call: .; clone_size: few; v_call: TRBV6-5; j_call: TRBJ1-6
cdr3_aa: CASSIAIAGGPLGNEQFF; cdr3_nt: TGTGCCAGTAGTATCGCTATAGCGGGGGGACCTCTCGGGAATGAGCAGTTCTTC; d_call: TRBD2; clone_size: .; v_call: TRBV19; j_call: TRBJ2-1
cdr3_aa: CASSSQGQGSEQYF; cdr3_nt: TGTGCCAGCAGTTCCCAGGGACAGGGGTCCGAGCAGTACTTC; d_call: TRBD1; clone_size: .; v_call: TRBV6-2/TRBV6-3; j_call: TRBJ2-7
cdr3_aa: CASSLAGGETYEQYF; cdr3_nt: TGTGCCAGCAGCTTAGCCGGGGGGGAAACCTACGAGCAGTACTTC; d_call: TRBD2; clone_size: .; v_call: TRBV11-3; j_call: TRBJ2-7
cdr3_aa: CASSPVDAERYTF; cdr3_nt: TGTGCCAGCTCACCTGTAGACGCGGAGCGCTACACCTTC; d_call: .; clone_size: .; v_call: TRBV18; j_call: TRBJ1-2
cdr3_aa: CASRFQGNYGYTF; cdr3_nt: TGTGCCAGCAGGTTCCAGGGTAACTATGGCTACACCTTC; d_call: .; clone_size: .; v_call: TRBV28; j_call: TRBJ1-2
cdr3_aa: CASSLSNWGLNQPQHF; cdr3_nt: TGTGCCAGCAGCCTTAGCAACTGGGGGCTGAATCAGCCCCAGCATTTT; d_call: .; clone_size: .; v_call: TRBV7-2; j_call: TRBJ1-5
cdr3_aa: CASSQLQGGFTYNEQFF; cdr3_nt: TGTGCCAGCAGCCAGTTGCAGGGGGGATTTACCTACAATGAGCAGTTCTTC; d_call: .; clone_size: .; v_call: TRBV3-1/TRBV3-2; j_call: TRBJ2-1
cdr3_aa: CASSLAGQSYEQYF; cdr3_nt: TGCGCCAGCAGCTTAGCGGGACAGTCCTACGAGCAGTACTTC; d_call: .; clone_size: .; v_call: TRBV4-1; j_call: TRBJ2-7
cdr3_aa: CASSRGQVYTEAFF; cdr3_nt: TGTGCCAGCTCACGGGGACAGGTGTACACTGAAGCTTTCTTT; d_call: TRBD1; clone_size: few; v_call: TRBV18; j_call: TRBJ1-1
cdr3_aa: CASSLRGRNQPQHF; cdr3_nt: TGTGCCAGCAGTCTGCGCGGGAGGAATCAGCCCCAGCATTTT; d_call: .; clone_size: few; v_call: TRBV5-8; j_call: TRBJ1-5
cdr3_aa: CASSQGIENLYEQYF; cdr3_nt: TGTGCCAGCAGCCAAGGAATCGAGAACCTCTACGAGCAGTACTTC; d_call: .; clone_size: .; v_call: TRBV3-1/TRBV3-2; j_call: TRBJ2-7
cdr3_aa: CASSPPRDRGKYEQYF; cdr3_nt: TGTGCCAGCTCACCCCCCCGGGACAGGGGCAAATACGAGCAGTACTTC; d_call: TRBD1; clone_size: .; v_call: TRBV18; j_call: TRBJ2-7
cdr3_aa: CASSLGTSGPYNEQFF; cdr3_nt: TGTGCCAGCAGCCTTGGGACTAGCGGCCCATACAATGAGCAGTTCTTC; d_call: TRBD2; clone_size: .; v_call: TRBV3-1/TRBV3-2; j_call: TRBJ2-1
cdr3_aa: CASSVFDSMNTEAFF; cdr3_nt: TGTGCCAGCAGCGTATTTGACAGCATGAACACTGAAGCTTTCTTT; d_call: .; clone_size: .; v_call: TRBV9; j_call: TRBJ1-1
cdr3_aa: CASSYTRSTDTQYF; cdr3_nt: TGTGCCAGCAGCTACACCAGATCGACAGATACGCAGTATTTT; d_call: .; clone_size: .; v_call: TRBV11-2; j_call: TRBJ2-3
cdr3_aa: CASSQLSFEDEQYF; cdr3_nt: TGCGCCAGCAGCCAGTTATCCTTTGAGGACGAGCAGTACTTC; d_call: .; clone_size: .; v_call: TRBV5-1; j_call: TRBJ2-7
cdr3_aa: CAISESTGGHEQYF; cdr3_nt: TGTGCCATCAGTGAGTCGACAGGGGGCCACGAGCAGTACTTC; d_call: TRBD1; clone_size: .; v_call: TRBV10-3; j_call: TRBJ2-7
cdr3_aa: CASSPLLAGDHGELFF; cdr3_nt: TGTGCCAGCTCCCCACTACTAGCGGGAGATCACGGGGAGCTGTTTTTT; d_call: TRBD2; clone_size: .; v_call: TRBV18; j_call: TRBJ2-2
cdr3_aa: CASSLSRVNTGELFF; cdr3_nt: TGTGCCAGCAGCTTATCCAGGGTGAACACCGGGGAGCTGTTTTTT; d_call: .; clone_size: .; v_call: TRBV11-2; j_call: TRBJ2-2
cdr3_aa: CASSPEAGQETQYF; cdr3_nt: TGTGCCAGCTCACCGGAGGCGGGACAAGAGACCCAGTACTTC; d_call: .; clone_size: .; v_call: TRBV18; j_call: TRBJ2-5
cdr3_aa: CASSQAYTGELFF; cdr3_nt: TGTGCCAGCAGCCAAGCCTACACCGGGGAGCTGTTTTTT; d_call: .; clone_size: .; v_call: TRBV14; j_call: TRBJ2-2
cdr3_aa: CASSDWRANEKLFF; cdr3_nt: TGTGCCAGCAGTGATTGGCGGGCTAATGAAAAACTGTTTTTT; d_call: .; clone_size: .; v_call: TRBV6-1; j_call: TRBJ1-4
cdr3_aa: CSGSPGQGNTIYF; cdr3_nt: TGCAGCGGAAGTCCGGGACAGGGAAACACCATATATTTT; d_call: TRBD1; clone_size: .; v_call: TRBV29-1; j_call: TRBJ1-3
cdr3_aa: CASIGRINNEQFF; cdr3_nt: TGTGCCAGTATCGGCAGGATAAACAATGAGCAGTTCTTC; d_call: .; clone_size: .; v_call: TRBV19; j_call: TRBJ2-1
cdr3_aa: CASSAEGVRQETQYF; cdr3_nt: TGTGCCAGCAGCGCTGAGGGGGTTCGGCAAGAGACCCAGTACTTC; d_call: .; clone_size: few; v_call: TRBV21-1; j_call: TRBJ2-5
cdr3_aa: CASSQDYRGDQPQHF; cdr3_nt: TGTGCCAGCAGCCAAGATTACAGGGGGGATCAGCCCCAGCATTTT; d_call: TRBD1; clone_size: .; v_call: TRBV3-1/TRBV3-2; j_call: TRBJ1-5
cdr3_aa: CASLSRTKEQYF; cdr3_nt: TGTGCCAGCCTTTCTAGGACTAAGGAGCAGTACTTC; d_call: .; clone_size: .; v_call: TRBV6-5; j_call: TRBJ2-7